The clone carrying this TCR beta chain was picked up a small number of times. Its cognate antigen is unknown. The data were obtained in a study of beta chain features in type 1 diabetes. Whole-study findings and limits: Among all four CD4+ subsets, Type 1 diabetes patients had TCRB CDR3s that were moderately but significantly shorter. The naive, central memory and Treg TCRB repertoires showed an apparent similarity that was greater among patients than among healthy donors. A pattern of fewer insertions and more deletions at VDJ junctions was seen in type 1 diabetes patients.

Expressed TCRB transcripts were sequenced, since all the RNA that had been isolated was reverse transcribed. TCRdb keeps only in-frame clones here, not all; method: immunoSEQ multiplex PCR. The sample shows hundreds of thousands of clones, around 15% of them seen only once. The length of the CDR3 is 13 residues. V lost 3 bases to trimming and J lost 0 bases, with 5 bases between them. CDR1 and CDR2 (germline): SEHNR, FQNEAQ (reference sequence). The V and J genes are TRBV7-9 and TRBJ1-1, with D unclear. The receptor was derived from a man between 18 and 29 years old with type 1 diabetes. The sequenced sample consisted of naive CD4+ T cells from blood. This chain's CDR3 is CASSLQMNTEAFF. The CDR3 DNA reads as TGTGCCAGCAGCTTGCAGATGAACACTGAAGCTTTCTTT.